The 9 T cell receptor beta chains reported below all come from one sample, sequenced in a study of T cell responses to AZD1222 COVID-19 vaccine. TCRdb keeps only in-frame clones here, not all; method: immunoSEQ multiplex PCR. In the table there are 150,000 to 200,000 clones, about 89% of which are singletons. The source material was peripheral blood, sampled 28 days after the second AZD1222 dose. The receptors shown here come from an adult who received the AZD1222 COVID-19 vaccine.

This clone has a single count. The chain has TRBV4-2 and TRBJ1-1, with a tentative D call TRBD1 (5 bases). The CDR3 loop spans 18 amino acids. CDR1 and CDR2 (germline): LGHNA, YNFKEQ. The V end lost 0 bases, the J end lost 4 bases, and 21 bases lay between the germline ends. The CDR3 DNA follows: TGTGCCAGCAGCCAAGATGTGACCGCCGGTCAGAGGGGCACTGAAGCTTTCTTT. Protein sequence: CASSQDVTAGQRGTEAFF.

The rearrangement uses TRBV7-2 and TRBJ2-7; 9 bases map to TRBD1. The trim removed 1 base at V and 5 bases at J, leaving 6 bases unmatched. The CDR3 has 15 amino acids. Germline CDR1 and CDR2: SGHTA and FQGNSA. The DNA for the CDR3 is TGTGCCAGCAGCTTAGTGGGGACAGGGTTCCACGAGCAGTACTTC. Translation gives CASSLVGTGFHEQYF. Full variable domain (rest looked up from reference TRBV7-2 and TRBJ2-7): GAGVSQSPSNKVTEKGKDVELRCDPISGHTALYWYRQSLGQGLEFLIYFQGNSAPDKSGLPSDRFSAERTGGSVSTLTIQRTQQEDSAVYLCASSLVGTGFHEQYFGPGTRLTVT.

V is TRBV25-1 and J is TRBJ1-5; 8 bases map to TRBD1. The CDR3 has 14 residues. Per germline, CDR1 MGHDK and CDR2 SYGVNS. The V gene end was trimmed by 5 bases and the J gene end by 4 bases; junction bases not matched to a gene: 4. DNA for the CDR3: TGTGCCAGCAGTTCGACAGGGGAGAATCAGCCCCAGCATTTT. Translated: CASSSTGENQPQHF.

V gene TRBV19 combines with J gene TRBJ2-1, with D uncertain. The V end was cut by 2 bases, the J end by 5 bases, with 16 bases between. This CDR3 comprises 16 residues. Germline values: CDR1 LNHDA, CDR2 SQIVND (reference sequence). Written as DNA, the CDR3 is TGTGCCAGTAGTATATTATTCGCGGACGGAAACAATGAGCAGTTCTTC. Protein: CASSILFADGNNEQFF.

This rearrangement joins TRBV7-2 to TRBJ2-7, with TRBD2 identical over 11 bases. Germline CDR1 is SGHTA and CDR2 is FQGNSA. The CDR3 consists of 15 residues. J was trimmed by 1 base and V by 6 bases; bases with no gene match: 5. CDR3 nucleotides: TGTGCCAGCAGTTTTAGCGGGGGGGCGTCCTACGAGCAGTACTTC. Its protein is CASSFSGGASYEQYF.

This chain uses TRBV7-3 with TRBJ1-2, with D possibly being TRBD1 (5 bases). Trimming stripped 2 bases from V and 8 bases from J, with 15 bases between. Germline loops: CDR1 SGHTA, CDR2 FQGTGA. This CDR3 comprises 14 residues. The DNA of the CDR3 is TGTGCCAGCAGCTTAGAGGGGCGAGGTAGAGGCTACACCTTC. Amino acid sequence: CASSLEGRGRGYTF.

The J gene is TRBJ1-1, the V gene TRBV27; 9 bases are a match to TRBD1. Germline CDR1 is MNHEY and CDR2 is SMNVEV (reference sequence). CDR3 length: 15 amino acids. V was pared by 6 bases and J by 1 base, with 6 bases of the junction left unmatched. The CDR3 DNA follows: TGTGCCAGCAGCCCGGGACAGGGATGGAACACTGAAGCTTTCTTT. Its translation: CASSPGQGWNTEAFF.

The chain employs TRBV7-9 and TRBJ2-7; 10 bases align to TRBD1. This CDR3 region has 15 residues. V was pared by 1 base and J by 3 bases, with 3 bases of the junction left unmatched. CDR1 and CDR2 (germline): SEHNR, FQNEAQ (reference sequence). CDR3 protein: CASSLGWDRGYEQYF. The CDR3 nucleotides are TGTGCCAGCAGCTTAGGCTGGGACAGGGGCTACGAGCAGTACTTC.

This clone was detected once. J is TRBJ2-7 and V is TRBV12-3 or TRBV12-4; 7 bases agree with TRBD1. The junction had 5 bases not matched to a gene; V was cut back by 3 bases and J by 6 bases. The CDR3 sequence is 13 residues long. The CDR3 reads CASSFDRDGEQYF. Written as DNA, the CDR3 is TGTGCCAGCAGTTTTGACAGGGACGGCGAGCAGTACTTC.